Listed below are T cell receptor beta chains from one sample, sequenced in a study of blood T cell repertoires in COVID-19. Method: immunoSEQ multiplex PCR; TCRdb's copy keeps in-frame clones and lacks some. Among some 450,000 clones listed, about nine tenths were seen once. The sequenced sample was peripheral blood. Receptor source: a woman aged 45-65 years with COVID-19, enrolled during active disease. Both conserved end residues are part of each CDR3. D genes are given only for firm matches. Some rows have no size entry. The others give once, few or many, or a class for an expanded clone.

j_call,d_call,clone_size,v_call,cdr3_nt,cdr3_aa
TRBJ2-5,-,-,TRBV28,TGTGCCAGCAGTTTCAGGGTGGAAAAGACCCAGTACTTC,CASSFRVEKTQYF
TRBJ2-2,-,-,TRBV7-9,TGTGCCAGCAGCTACAGGGGAGGCGGCACCGGGGAGCTGTTTTTT,CASSYRGGGTGELFF
TRBJ1-2,TRBD1,-,TRBV19,TGTGCCAGTAGGGACAGGGGGCAAGGAAGCTACACCTTC,CASRDRGQGSYTF
TRBJ2-1,TRBD2,-,TRBV7-9,TGTGCCAGCAGCACCATAGCGGGGGGGCAAAATGAGCAGTTCTTC,CASSTIAGGQNEQFF
TRBJ1-5,-,-,TRBV27,TGTGCCAGCAGTAACACCATCGGAGGGCCCCAGCATTTT,CASSNTIGGPQHF
TRBJ1-1,-,-,TRBV9,TGTGCCAGCAGCCTAGACGGGGGGGTGGTAGCGCCTGAAGCTTTCTTT,CASSLDGGVVAPEAFF
TRBJ1-5,TRBD1,-,TRBV18,TGTGCCAGCTCACTGGGGACAGCTGGAAATCAGCCCCAGCATTTT,CASSLGTAGNQPQHF
TRBJ1-1,TRBD1,-,TRBV16,TGTGCCAGCAGCCAACCTTCGGACAGGGAGTACGGCACTGAAGCTTTCTTT,CASSQPSDREYGTEAFF
TRBJ2-2,TRBD2,-,TRBV9,TGTGCCAGCAGCGTAGCGGGGAGCGGCGGAGCGGGGGCCCTACAGAACACCGGGGAGCTGTTTTTT,CASSVAGSGGAGALQNTGELFF
TRBJ2-7,-,-,TRBV5-1,TGCGCCAGCAGCTTGGGTCGGGCAGGGGTGTACTACGAGCAGTACTTC,CASSLGRAGVYYEQYF
TRBJ1-2,-,-,TRBV9,TGTGCCAGCAGCGGGACAGCTTTTTATGACTATGGCTACACCTTC,CASSGTAFYDYGYTF
TRBJ2-1,-,once,TRBV27,TGTGCCAGCAGTTTAAGAGGCCAGAGTCTGGGGCAGTTCTTC,CASSLRGQSLGQFF
TRBJ2-5,TRBD2,-,TRBV28,TGTGCCAGCACCCCCGAGGTAGCCTTTCGGGGGGCCCAGTACTTC,CASTPEVAFRGAQYF
TRBJ2-7,TRBD1,few,TRBV10-3,TGTGCCATCGGGGACAGGTCCGGCGAGCAGTACTTC,CAIGDRSGEQYF
TRBJ1-1,-,-,TRBV27,TGTGCCAGCAGTAAACAGGGAGTCGACACTGAAGCTTTCTTT,CASSKQGVDTEAFF
TRBJ1-1,-,-,TRBV6-5,TGTGCCAGCAGCGCACAGGCGGTCACTGAAGCTTTCTTT,CASSAQAVTEAFF
TRBJ1-6,-,-,TRBV6-1,TGTGCCAGCAGTGAAGCGCGTACCTATAATTCACCCCTCCACTTT,CASSEARTYNSPLHF
TRBJ1-1,TRBD1,once,TRBV11-2,TGTGCCAGCAGCTTAGGGAGACAGGGGGATGAAGCTTTCTTT,CASSLGRQGDEAFF
TRBJ2-3,-,-,TRBV11-1,TGTGCCAGCAGCCTCGTCGGTAGCACAGATACGCAGTATTTT,CASSLVGSTDTQYF
TRBJ2-1,TRBD2,-,TRBV7-7,TGTGCCAGCAGCCCCTCTACTAGCGCCAGCGTCACTGAGCAGTTCTTC,CASSPSTSASVTEQFF
TRBJ2-5,-,-,TRBV24-1,TGTGCCACCAGTGGGGCGGGGCGGCAAGAGACCCAGTACTTC,CATSGAGRQETQYF
TRBJ1-4,-,-,TRBV28,TGTGCCAGCAGTTCACTAAAAGGGGGAGAAAAACTGTTTTTT,CASSSLKGGEKLFF
TRBJ1-2,-,-,TRBV10-3,TGTGCCACCGGGTCGGGGGGACACACCTTC,CATGSGGHTF
TRBJ1-2,TRBD1,-,TRBV27,TGTGCCAGCGGAGGTGTCCGACAGGGGTTCAACTATGGCTACACCTTC,CASGGVRQGFNYGYTF
TRBJ2-3,TRBD2,-,TRBV7-2,TGTGCCAGCAGCTTAACCAGCGGGGAGGGAGATACGCAGTATTTT,CASSLTSGEGDTQYF
TRBJ1-1,-,few,TRBV11-2,TGTGCCAGCAGCTTAGTGCCCGGGGAGGACACTGAAGCTTTCTTT,CASSLVPGEDTEAFF
TRBJ1-4,TRBD1,once,TRBV7-9,TGTGCCAGCAGCTTACCCGGACAGGCCGATTTTAATGAAAAACTGTTTTTT,CASSLPGQADFNEKLFF
TRBJ1-1,-,-,TRBV12-3/TRBV12-4,TGTGCCAGCAGCCGTGAGGGTGGAGGTGAAGCTTTCTTT,CASSREGGGEAFF
TRBJ1-5,TRBD1,-,TRBV11-2,TGTGCCAGCAGCCAGGACAGGGATGATCAGCCCCAGCATTTT,CASSQDRDDQPQHF
TRBJ1-1,-,-,TRBV30,TGTGCCTGGAGCGACCGCCCGGGAGCTTTCTTT,CAWSDRPGAFF
TRBJ1-1,-,-,TRBV30,TGTGCCTGGAGACAGGCTGGGGGGGCTGAAGCTTTCTTT,CAWRQAGGAEAFF
TRBJ1-4,-,-,TRBV6-1,TGTGCCAGCAGTGAAATTAGAAGAGGAGGTGAAAAACTGTTTTTT,CASSEIRRGGEKLFF
TRBJ1-1,-,-,TRBV27,TGTGCCAGCAGTTTACTAGGGGCGGGAATGAACACTGAAGCTTTCTTT,CASSLLGAGMNTEAFF
TRBJ2-5,TRBD1,-,TRBV7-9,TGTGCCAGCAGCTCGAGACAGGGGTCCCAAGAGACCCAGTACTTC,CASSSRQGSQETQYF
TRBJ2-3,TRBD2,-,TRBV3-1/TRBV3-2,TGTGCCAGCAGCCCTGGACTAGCGGGATCTAGCACAGATACGCAGTATTTT,CASSPGLAGSSTDTQYF
TRBJ2-3,-,-,TRBV28,TGTGCCAGCAGGAGAGGGGGAAACACAGATACGCAGTATTTT,CASRRGGNTDTQYF
TRBJ2-3,TRBD2,-,TRBV19,TGTGCCAGTATTGCGTCTAGCGGGGGGTCAGATACGCAGTATTTT,CASIASSGGSDTQYF
TRBJ2-3,TRBD2,-,TRBV9,TGTGCCAGCAGCGTCGGGGGGGCGCGGACAGATACGCAGTATTTT,CASSVGGARTDTQYF
TRBJ1-3,-,-,TRBV5-1,TGCGCCAGCAGCCTCCAGGGCGCTGGAAACACCATATATTTT,CASSLQGAGNTIYF
TRBJ1-5,-,-,TRBV6-5,TGTGCCAGCAGTCGAGGGGGGGTTGAGGGTCAGCCCCAGCATTTT,CASSRGGVEGQPQHF
TRBJ1-1,-,-,TRBV9,TGTGCCAGCAGCGAGGGGTCCGGGACAGAAGCTTTCTTT,CASSEGSGTEAFF
TRBJ1-6,-,-,TRBV11-2,TGTGCCAGCAGCCTGATAGTTAATTCACCCCTCCACTTT,CASSLIVNSPLHF
TRBJ2-5,TRBD1,once,TRBV6-5,TGTGCCAGCAGCCCAGGGGGCTTGGAGACCCAGTACTTC,CASSPGGLETQYF
TRBJ1-1,-,few,TRBV9,TGTGCCAGCAGCGTTGGTGGAGTGAACACTGAAGCTTTCTTT,CASSVGGVNTEAFF
TRBJ1-1,TRBD1,-,TRBV7-3,TGTGCCAGCAGCTCAAAAGGGTGGACAGGGGACACTGAAGCTTTCTTT,CASSSKGWTGDTEAFF
TRBJ2-2,-,few,TRBV28,TGTGCCAGCAGCTATGCCGGGGAGCTGTTTTTT,CASSYAGELFF
TRBJ1-1,-,-,TRBV3-1/TRBV3-2,TGTGCCAGCAGCCAAGATTCGCGGCCCCGAGGGAACACTGAAGCTTTCTTT,CASSQDSRPRGNTEAFF
TRBJ1-2,TRBD1,-,TRBV6-5,TGTGCCAGCAGTCACACCGGGACAGGGCTTGATTACTACACCTTC,CASSHTGTGLDYYTF
TRBJ1-5,-,-,TRBV6-5,TGTGCCAGCAGTTTTCGGCAGGGTAATCAGCCCCAGCATTTT,CASSFRQGNQPQHF
TRBJ1-6,TRBD1,-,TRBV24-1,TGTGCCACCAGTGATTCACTAAGGGGACAGGAGGAATCGTCCTATAATTCACCCCTCCACTTT,CATSDSLRGQEESSYNSPLHF
TRBJ2-2,-,-,TRBV21-1,TGTGCCAGCAGCAAATGGTCACACGGGGAGCTGTTTTTT,CASSKWSHGELFF
TRBJ2-2,-,-,TRBV10-1,TGCGCCAGCACCATAGATGAGTCCGGGGTGTTTTTT,CASTIDESGVFF
TRBJ2-7,-,-,TRBV19,TGTGCCAGTAGTATCTCTGCGGACATTGACTACGAGCAGTACTTC,CASSISADIDYEQYF
TRBJ2-1,-,-,TRBV6-4,TGTGCCAGCAGTGTAGACGGGACAATGGGAGATGAGCAGTTCTTC,CASSVDGTMGDEQFF
TRBJ1-5,TRBD1,-,TRBV30,TGTGCCTGGAGTACGGACAGGGGACAGCCCCAGCATTTT,CAWSTDRGQPQHF
TRBJ1-2,-,once,TRBV15,TGTGCCACCAGCAGGGAGGGGTTTGGCTACACCTTC,CATSREGFGYTF
TRBJ2-1,-,-,TRBV5-4,TGTGCCAGCAGCTTGTATACCAGCTCCTACAATGAGCAGTTCTTC,CASSLYTSSYNEQFF
TRBJ2-3,TRBD2,-,TRBV9,TGTGCCAGCAGCCCCACGATACTAGCGGGGGTCACAGATACGCAGTATTTT,CASSPTILAGVTDTQYF